Each of the 25 T cell receptor beta chains below was sequenced from the same sample in a study of CD8+ T cells in alopecia areata. Isolated RNA was reverse transcribed into cDNA used as the sequencing template. Sequencing used immunoSEQ multiplex PCR; TCRdb keeps in-frame clones, though not all of them. The sample carries 95,000 to 120,000 clones, roughly 64% recorded once. Sequencing was carried out using CD8+ T cells sorted from blood. The source is a human donor in good health.

This clone was counted only a few times. One end of the junction is discordant with germline, which a read error may explain. The genes are TRBV19 and TRBJ2-2; D possibly uses TRBD1 or TRBD2 (6 bases each). The CDR3 contains 14 residues. Germline CDR1 and CDR2: LNHDA and SQIVND (reference sequence). In DNA, the CDR3 is TGTGCCAGTAGCATAGGGGGGCAGGCCGGGGAGCTGTTTTTT. Its protein is CASSIGGQAGELFF.

This clone appeared once. The rearrangement links TRBV15 to TRBJ2-5; D might be TRBD2 (6 bases). CDR3 length equals 14 residues. Trimming pared 3 bases from V and 5 bases from J, leaving 13 bases between. From germline, CDR1 is LNHNV and CDR2 YYDKDF (reference sequence). For the CDR3, the DNA is TGTGCCACCAGCAGCCGGGGGTTGATGGAGACCCAGTACTTC. Translation: CATSSRGLMETQYF. The complete variable domain, with remaining parts taken from reference TRBV15 and TRBJ2-5, reads DAMVIQNPRYQVTQFGKPVTLSCSQTLNHNVMYWYQQKSSQAPKLLFHYYDKDFNNEADTPDNFQSRRPNTSFCFLDIRSPGLGDTAMYLCATSSRGLMETQYFGPGTRLLVL.

In its sample, this clone was seen a few times. The chain recombines TRBV4-3 with TRBJ2-3; tentatively, D is TRBD2 (5 bases). V gave up 0 bases and J gave up 4 bases, with 11 bases separating them. From germline, CDR1 is LGHNA and CDR2 YSLEER. There are 15 residues in the CDR3. Written as DNA, the CDR3 is TGCGCCAGCAGCCAAGAAGGTCTAGCTGCAGATACGCAGTATTTT. It specifies CASSQEGLAADTQYF.

J is TRBJ2-6 and V is TRBV2, with 12 bases identical to TRBD2. The CDR3 is 18 residues long. CDR1 and CDR2 (germline): SNHLY, FYNNEI. V lost 4 bases to trimming and J lost 4 bases; unmatched junction nucleotides: 8. This chain's CDR3 is CASSVTTSGGIGANVLTF. Here the CDR3 DNA reads TGTGCCAGCAGTGTGACGACTAGCGGGGGTATCGGGGCCAACGTCCTGACTTTC.

The rearrangement joins TRBV28 to TRBJ1-1; D unresolved. V dropped 6 bases and J dropped 3 bases, with 20 bases sitting between them. Germline CDR1 reads MDHEN; CDR2 reads SYDVKM. The length of the CDR3 is 16 residues. CDR3 bases: TGTGCCAGCAGGGTAACCTTTCCCTCTACGGACACTGAAGCTTTCTTT. Amino acids: CASRVTFPSTDTEAFF.

V and J are TRBV6-6 and TRBJ2-4; D remains unclear. The germline V gene has CDR1 MNHNY and CDR2 SVGAGI (reference sequence). The CDR3 contains 16 residues. Trimming cost V 1 base and J 0 bases, with 10 bases left between them. DNA of the CDR3: TGTGCCAGCAGTTACTTTTTGTATATAGCCAAAAACATTCAGTACTTC. It is translated as CASSYFLYIAKNIQYF.

CDR3 in amino acids: CASSEPTGGNTEAFF. Written as DNA, the CDR3 is TGTGCCAGTAGTGAGCCGACAGGAGGGAACACTGAAGCTTTCTTT. The gene calls are TRBV19 and TRBJ1-1, with D maybe TRBD1 (6 bases). From germline, CDR1 is LNHDA and CDR2 SQIVND (reference sequence). Trimming took 5 bases from V and 1 from J, leaving 14 bases between them. This CDR3 comprises 15 residues.

This clone was counted a few times. The V gene is TRBV29-1, the J gene TRBJ2-7; D is perhaps TRBD2 (6 bases). Trimming cost V 1 base and J 3 bases, with 16 bases left between them. CDR3 length: 15 residues. Germline CDR1 is SQVTM and CDR2 is ANQGSEA. CDR3 loop: CSVEVAGNAFYEQYF. CDR3 in DNA: TGCAGCGTTGAAGTGGCGGGGAACGCATTCTACGAGCAGTACTTC.

The chain has TRBV28 and TRBJ2-5, with 11 bases matching TRBD1. The CDR3 is 17 residues long. Germline V CDR1 and CDR2: MDHEN, SYDVKM. The V segment lost 6 bases and the J segment 0 bases; nucleotides outside the gene matches: 9. The CDR3 coding sequence is TGTGCCAGCAGACCCGGACAGGGGGCAGGGTACCAAGAGACCCAGTACTTC. The encoded protein is CASRPGQGAGYQETQYF.

This chain joins TRBV2 and TRBJ1-6; D is uncertain. The CDR3 contains 14 residues. CDR1 is SNHLY, CDR2 FYNNEI, per germline. Trimming took 1 base from V and 4 from J, leaving 5 bases between them. CDR3 sequence (DNA): TGTGCCAGCAGTGAAGGAGATTATAATTCACCCCTCCACTTT. This encodes CASSEGDYNSPLHF.

With regard to this clone: Its ends do not fully match the called genes, so a read error is possible. This chain links TRBV10-2 with TRBJ1-6; TRBD1 aligns across 8 bases. This CDR3 spans 14 amino acids. CDR1 and CDR2 (germline): WSHSY, SAAADI. CDR3 bases: TGCGCCAGCAGGCAGGGGGCCTACAATTCACCCCTCCACTTT. As protein: CASRQGAYNSPLHF.

The rearrangement joins TRBV5-6 to TRBJ1-2; D uncertain. Germline CDR1 is SGHDT and CDR2 is YYEEEE. This CDR3 contains 13 residues. The V end was cut by 4 bases, the J end by 4 bases, with 11 bases between. The CDR3 sequence: CASSPGLIYGYTF. The CDR3 DNA is TGTGCCAGCAGCCCCGGACTTATCTATGGCTACACCTTC.

The V gene is TRBV9, the J gene TRBJ1-2; no firm D call. CDR1 and CDR2 from the germline V gene are SGDLS and YYNGEE. V was trimmed by 6 bases and J by 3 bases, leaving 15 bases between them. There are 14 residues in the CDR3. CDR3 coding DNA: TGTGCCAGCACTCAAGACGGGATGGACTATGGCTACACCTTC. Its protein product is CASTQDGMDYGYTF.

The chain is built from TRBV28 and TRBJ1-1; 8 nucleotides align to TRBD1. Trimming at V came to 6 bases and at J to 3 bases, leaving 6 bases not matched to a gene. CDR1 is MDHEN and CDR2 is SYDVKM in the germline V gene. The CDR3 consists of 14 residues. Written as DNA, the CDR3 is TGTGCCAGCAGACGACAGGGGTGGGACACTGAAGCTTTCTTT. Protein sequence: CASRRQGWDTEAFF.

This clone turned up a few times. The rearrangement links TRBV5-5 to TRBJ1-1; D unresolved. The V gene's germline CDR1 is SGHKS and CDR2 YYEKEE (reference sequence). V was shortened by 0 bases and J by 1 base, with 4 bases between the two germline ends. The CDR3 consists of 13 residues. The CDR3 coding sequence is TGTGCCAGCAGCTTGGGGACGAACACTGAAGCTTTCTTT. This encodes CASSLGTNTEAFF. Full variable domain (rest looked up from reference TRBV5-5 and TRBJ1-1): DAGVTQSPTHLIKTRGQQVTLRCSPISGHKSVSWYQQVLGQGPQFIFQYYEKEERGRGNFPDRFSARQFPNYSSELNVNALLLGDSALYLCASSLGTNTEAFFGQGTRLTVV.

Of note for this clone: Since a much larger clone is just one base distant, this may be a read error. Other nucleotide sequences in the sample specify the same CDR3. The gene calls are TRBV5-6 and TRBJ1-5, with D possibly TRBD1 on 5 matching bases. V lost 2 bases to trimming and J lost 5 bases, with 5 bases between them. The CDR3 runs to 12 residues. Germline lookup yields CDR1 SGHDT and CDR2 YYEEEE. CDR3 sequence: CASSLGDQPQHF. The CDR3 DNA is TGTGCCAGCAGCTTAGGGGATCAGCCCCAGCATTTT.

This clone appeared a single time. CDR3 bases: TGTGCCAGCAGCGCGGGGTCTACTTACAATGAGCAGTTCTTC. Protein sequence: CASSAGSTYNEQFF. The V call is TRBV11-2, the J call TRBJ2-1; D may be TRBD2 (6 bases). V was cut by 5 bases and J by 4 bases, with 12 bases left in between. This CDR3 comprises 14 residues. The germline gives CDR1 SGHAT, CDR2 FQNNGV.

V usage is TRBV13 and J usage is TRBJ2-5, with TRBD2 matching 15 bases. The CDR3 has 16 amino acids. The V gene's germline CDR1 is PRHDT and CDR2 FYEKMQ (reference sequence). Trimming at V came to 4 bases and at J to 7 bases, leaving 7 bases not matched to a gene. CDR3 nucleotides: TGTGCCAGCAGCTCGAGGACTAGCGGGGGGGCTGGGACCCAGTACTTC. As protein: CASSSRTSGGAGTQYF. Based on the CDR3 plus reference TRBV13 and TRBJ2-5, the full variable domain is AAGVIQSPRHLIKEKRETATLKCYPIPRHDTVYWYQQGPGQDPQFLISFYEKMQSDKGSIPDRFSAQQFSDYHSELNMSSLELGDSALYFCASSSRTSGGAGTQYFGPGTRLLVL.

The V and J genes are TRBV5-6 and TRBJ1-6, with TRBD1 as a possible D gene (5 bases). This CDR3 has 12 amino acids. CDR1 and CDR2 from the germline V gene are SGHDT and YYEEEE. V lost 4 bases and J lost 13, with 12 bases in between. The chain's CDR3 is CASSLGGAPLHF. CDR3 bases: TGTGCCAGCAGCCTGGGAGGGGCGCCCCTCCACTTT.

This chain connects TRBV2 to TRBJ2-5; D gene unclear. V dropped 3 bases and J dropped 0 bases, with 11 bases sitting between them. The CDR3 has 15 amino acids. In germline, CDR1 is SNHLY, CDR2 FYNNEI. CDR3 in amino acids: CASSDLAANQETQYF. CDR3 nucleotide sequence: TGTGCCAGCAGTGATTTGGCAGCTAACCAAGAGACCCAGTACTTC.

There are a few counts of this clone. The chain is built from TRBV13 and TRBJ2-1, with 7 bases lining up with TRBD1. The CDR3 loop spans 15 amino acids. V was pared by 5 bases and J by 1 base, with 5 bases of the junction left unmatched. Germline-derived CDR1 and CDR2 are PRHDT and FYEKMQ (reference sequence). The CDR3 DNA is TGTGCCAGCAGCCTCCGGGACAGATCCTACAATGAGCAGTTCTTC. This translates into CASSLRDRSYNEQFF.

The chain combines TRBV11-1 with TRBJ2-1; 8 nucleotides line up with TRBD2. The CDR3 is 12 residues long. Germline V gene data show CDR1 as SGHAT and CDR2 as FQDESV (reference sequence). V lost 10 bases, J lost 6 bases, and 5 bases stayed unmatched. The CDR3 DNA sequence: TGTGCCACGGGGGGGCCACTCAATGAGCAGTTCTTC. Translated: CATGGPLNEQFF.

This clone has just one count. The chain links TRBV7-9 to TRBJ2-5, with 11 bases lining up with TRBD1. The V gene's germline CDR1 is SEHNR and CDR2 FQNEAQ (reference sequence). The CDR3 runs 15 residues. J gave up 5 bases and V 1 base, and 3 bases lay outside the gene matches. This CDR3 reads CASSLVGQGAETQYF. In nucleotides, the CDR3 is TGTGCCAGCAGCTTAGTAGGACAGGGGGCTGAGACCCAGTACTTC. The whole variable domain, remainder taken from reference TRBV7-9 and TRBJ2-5, is DTGVSQNPRHKITKRGQNVTFRCDPISEHNRLYWYRQTLGQGPEFLTYFQNEAQLEKSRLLSDRFSAERPKGSFSTLEIQRTEQGDSAMYLCASSLVGQGAETQYFGPGTRLLVL.

This clone occurred a few times. The chain employs TRBV4-2 and TRBJ2-3; no definite D call. V was pared by 1 base and J by 4 bases, with 6 bases between. CDR1 is LGHNA and CDR2 is YNFKEQ in the germline V gene. The CDR3 is 13 amino acids. Here the CDR3 reads CASSQVGADTQYF. CDR3 nucleotide sequence: TGTGCCAGCAGCCAAGTTGGGGCAGATACGCAGTATTTT.

This chain connects TRBV7-6 to TRBJ1-6; D gene unclear. The germline V and J ends were trimmed by 1 base and 5 bases, with 9 bases remaining between them. Germline V gives CDR1 SGHVS, CDR2 FNYEAQ. This CDR3 spans 15 amino acids. CDR3 residues: CASSLELRDNSPLHF. Written as DNA, the CDR3 is TGTGCCAGCAGCTTAGAATTAAGGGATAATTCACCCCTCCACTTT. Full variable domain (remainder filled in from reference TRBV7-6 and TRBJ1-6): GAGVSQSPRYKVTKRGQDVALRCDPISGHVSLYWYRQALGQGPEFLTYFNYEAQQDKSGLPNDRFSAERPEGSISTLTIQRTEQRDSAMYRCASSLELRDNSPLHFGNGTRLTVT.